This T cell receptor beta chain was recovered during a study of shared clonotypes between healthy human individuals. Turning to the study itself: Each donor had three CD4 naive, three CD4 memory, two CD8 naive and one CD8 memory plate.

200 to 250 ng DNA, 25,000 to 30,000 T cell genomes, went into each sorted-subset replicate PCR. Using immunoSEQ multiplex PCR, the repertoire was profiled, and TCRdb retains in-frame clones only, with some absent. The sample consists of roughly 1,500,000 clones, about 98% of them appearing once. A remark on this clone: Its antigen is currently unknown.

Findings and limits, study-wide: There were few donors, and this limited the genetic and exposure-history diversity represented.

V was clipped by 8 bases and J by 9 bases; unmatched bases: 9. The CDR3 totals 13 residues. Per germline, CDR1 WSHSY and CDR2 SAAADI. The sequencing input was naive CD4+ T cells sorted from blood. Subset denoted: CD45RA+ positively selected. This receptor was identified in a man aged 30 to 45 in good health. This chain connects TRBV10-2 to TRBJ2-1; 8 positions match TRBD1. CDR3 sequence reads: CASLVRGLGEQFF. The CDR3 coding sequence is TGCGCCAGCTTGGTCAGGGGGCTGGGTGAGCAGTTCTTC.